Listed below are T cell receptor beta chains from one sample, sequenced in a study of shared clonotypes between healthy human individuals. Sequenced by immunoSEQ multiplex PCR; TCRdb stores in-frame clones only, minus some. The sample lists about 980,000 clones, about 80% seen once, with approximately 1.5% in the top ten. Sequencing used memory CD4+ T cells sorted from blood. The source is a man aged 18 to 35 in good health. The CDR3 runs from the conserved cysteine through the conserved F or W. The D gene is left open where the match is weak. Clone size, where shown, is once, few, many, or a class for clones that have expanded.

abundance	d_gene	v_gene	j_gene	CDR3nt	CDR3aa
-	-	TRBV15	TRBJ2-7	TGTGCCACCAGCAGGTTCACAGGGTTAACCGTATACGAGCAGTACTTC	CATSRFTGLTVYEQYF
-	-	TRBV25-1	TRBJ2-4	TGTGCCAGCAGCGAATGGGGTCCCAAAAACATTCAGTACTTC	CASSEWGPKNIQYF
-	-	TRBV2	TRBJ1-5	TGTGCCAGCAGTGGAGGGAGCAATCAGCCCCAGCATTTT	CASSGGSNQPQHF
once	-	TRBV30	TRBJ2-5	TGTGCCTGGAGGTTTCAAGAGACCCAGTACTTC	CAWRFQETQYF
-	-	TRBV10-3	TRBJ2-3	TGTGCCATCAAAGAACAGGGCTCGCAGTATTTT	CAIKEQGSQYF
-	TRBD1	TRBV5-6	TRBJ1-1	TGTGCCAGCAGCAGGGGACAGGGGTTTAGGGGAGCTTTCTTT	CASSRGQGFRGAFF
-	-	TRBV4-1	TRBJ1-2	TGCGCCAGCAGAGGGGGATATGGCTACACCTTC	CASRGGYGYTF
-	TRBD1	TRBV5-1	TRBJ1-5	TGCGCCAGCACCGCCACAGGGGACAGCAATCAGCCCCAGCATTTT	CASTATGDSNQPQHF
-	-	TRBV10-3	TRBJ2-7	TGTGCCATCTCCCCGGAAAATTACGAGCAGTACTTC	CAISPENYEQYF
-	TRBD1	TRBV14	TRBJ1-2	TGTGCCAGCAGCCAAGGGATACCCGACAGGGGGCTTGGGGGCTACACCTTC	CASSQGIPDRGLGGYTF
once	TRBD2	TRBV28	TRBJ2-1	TGTGCCAGCGGGAAACCACCGGCGGGGGGGCGGAATGAGCAGTTCTTC	CASGKPPAGGRNEQFF
-	-	TRBV7-9	TRBJ2-3	TGTGCCAGCAGCCCTCAGGGAACCGCGGCAGATACGCAGTATTTT	CASSPQGTAADTQYF
-	-	TRBV2	TRBJ1-4	TGTGCCAGCAGTTGGGGGAACTCTAATGAAAAACTGTTTTTT	CASSWGNSNEKLFF
-	-	TRBV19	TRBJ2-3	TGTGCCAGTAGTATATTGCGGGGAGATACGCAGTATTTT	CASSILRGDTQYF
-	-	TRBV7-2	TRBJ2-3	TGTGCCAGCAGCTTAGTGACTAGGCGGTCAGATACGCAGTATTTT	CASSLVTRRSDTQYF
few	TRBD1	TRBV10-3	TRBJ2-3	TGTGCCATCAGGGGGACAGCCACTAGCACAGATACGCAGTATTTT	CAIRGTATSTDTQYF
-	TRBD2	TRBV14	TRBJ2-7	TGTGCCAGCAGCTACCCGGGACTAGCAAGCGAGCAGTACTTC	CASSYPGLASEQYF
-	-	TRBV7-8	TRBJ1-4	TGTGCCAGCAGCTTAGCGCTTTCTTGGCAGTCTAATGAAAAACTGTTTTTT	CASSLALSWQSNEKLFF
-	TRBD1	TRBV9	TRBJ2-7	TGTGCCAGCAGCGGGGGACAGGGGAACTCCTACGAGCAGTACTTC	CASSGGQGNSYEQYF
-	TRBD1	TRBV5-6	TRBJ1-3	TGTGCCAGCAGCGTACGACAGGGGACCTCTGGAAACACCATATATTTT	CASSVRQGTSGNTIYF
few	-	TRBV10-2	TRBJ2-2	TGCGCCAGCAGTGTTGCAGGGAAACGAGGGGGGGAGCTGTTTTTT	CASSVAGKRGGELFF
-	-	TRBV7-2	TRBJ1-2	TGTGCCAGCAGCTTAGGAGGCAGGGATGGCTACACCTTC	CASSLGGRDGYTF
-	-	TRBV6-6	TRBJ1-3	TGTGCCAGCAGGCCGACAGGTGGAAACACCATATATTTT	CASRPTGGNTIYF
-	-	TRBV6-5	TRBJ1-4	TGTGCCAGCAGTTACTCCGAGGGTAGGGAAAAACTGTTTTTT	CASSYSEGREKLFF
-	-	TRBV18	TRBJ2-7	TGTGCCAGCTCTAGTCAGGGGCAATCCTACGAGCAGTACTTC	CASSSQGQSYEQYF
-	TRBD2	TRBV12-5	TRBJ2-3	TGTGCTAGTGGTTCAGGACTAGCGGAGCGCACAGATACGCAGTATTTT	CASGSGLAERTDTQYF
-	TRBD2	TRBV5-1	TRBJ2-3	TGCGCCAGCAGCTTGGGACTAGCGGGGGGGCGCACAGATACGCAGTATTTT	CASSLGLAGGRTDTQYF
few	TRBD1	TRBV18	TRBJ2-4	TGTGCCAGCTCACCACGTCAGGGGGTGGGCAAAAACATTCAGTACTTC	CASSPRQGVGKNIQYF
-	-	TRBV11-2	TRBJ1-1	TGTGCCAGCAGCTTAGTTTCAGGGATCTCTGAAGCTTTCTTT	CASSLVSGISEAFF
-	-	TRBV2	TRBJ1-4	TGTGCCAGCAGGGGACGCCAGGGAGGGGATGAAAAACTGTTTTTT	CASRGRQGGDEKLFF
-	-	TRBV28	TRBJ2-7	TGTGCCAGCAGTTTGAGCAGCACCTACGAGCAGTACTTC	CASSLSSTYEQYF
once	TRBD1	TRBV18	TRBJ1-2	TGTGCCAGCTCAGCGACAGGGGCTAACTATGGCTACACCTTC	CASSATGANYGYTF
-	TRBD2	TRBV7-2	TRBJ2-7	TGTGCCAGCAGCTTACTAGCGGGAGTGTCAGACGAGCAGTACTTC	CASSLLAGVSDEQYF
once	-	TRBV7-8	TRBJ2-3	TGTGCCAGCAGCCCAACCATCTATAGCGAGGATACGCAGTATTTT	CASSPTIYSEDTQYF
few	-	TRBV5-6	TRBJ2-5	TGTGCCAGCAGCCCCCTGGACAGTCAAGAGACCCAGTACTTC	CASSPLDSQETQYF
few	-	TRBV11-2	TRBJ1-5	TGTGCCAGCAGCGAAGACAGCTATCAGCCCCAGCATTTT	CASSEDSYQPQHF
-	-	TRBV9	TRBJ2-2	TGTGCCAGCAGCGTAGGCCTCGGGGAGCTGTTTTTT	CASSVGLGELFF
few	-	TRBV28	TRBJ1-1	TGTGCCAGCAGTCAACCTGACCTAATTGAAGCTTTCTTT	CASSQPDLIEAFF
-	TRBD1	TRBV7-9	TRBJ1-4	TGTGCCAGCAGCTTCGGACAGGGGTTCGAAAAACTGTTTTTT	CASSFGQGFEKLFF
-	TRBD2	TRBV9	TRBJ2-3	TGTGCCAGCAGCGTCAGCGGGGCCCGCACAGATACGCAGTATTTT	CASSVSGARTDTQYF
-	-	TRBV9	TRBJ1-1	TGTGCCAGCAGCGTAGTTGGACGGCTGACTAACACTGAAGCTTTCTTT	CASSVVGRLTNTEAFF
-	-	TRBV28	TRBJ1-2	TGTGCCAGCAGTTTCGAAGGCGGAACCTATGGCTACACCTTC	CASSFEGGTYGYTF
-	-	TRBV4-3	TRBJ1-4	TGCGCCAGCAGCCAAAATTTGTATTTAAATGAAAAACTGTTTTTT	CASSQNLYLNEKLFF
many	-	TRBV27	TRBJ1-1	TGTGCCAGCTCCGCCAGATTGAACACTGAAGCTTTCTTT	CASSARLNTEAFF
-	-	TRBV27	TRBJ2-7	TGTGCCAGCAGTTTTGGCGGACGGAGGTCCGAGCAGTACTTC	CASSFGGRRSEQYF
-	-	TRBV15	TRBJ2-1	TGTGCCACCAGCAGAGATCCGGGGAGCGGTAGCAATGAGCAGTTCTTC	CATSRDPGSGSNEQFF
-	-	TRBV7-9	TRBJ2-3	TGTGCCAGCAGCCCCTCCGCGGATACGCAGTATTTT	CASSPSADTQYF
-	TRBD1	TRBV6-1	TRBJ1-6	TGTGCCAGCAGCCGACAGGGGGATTCACCCCTCCACTTT	CASSRQGDSPLHF